One sample yielded the 22 T cell receptor beta chains listed below, sequenced in a study of PD-L1 blockade in urothelial cancer. Produced via immunoSEQ multiplex PCR; TCRdb's table is partial and in-frame only. The sample has 60,000 to 70,000 clones; roughly 79% are singletons. Time point given: pretreatment peripheral blood. Sequences were derived from PBMCs, sampled around atezolizumab (anti-PD-L1) treatment. The source of these receptors is a man between 70 and 80 years old with urothelial cancer.

The chain joins TRBV6-6 to TRBJ2-7, with TRBD2 matching over 11 bases. CDR3 length: 15 amino acids. Unmatched junction bases numbered 7, after V lost 6 bases and J lost 3 bases. Germline V gene sequence: CDR1 MNHNY, CDR2 SVGAGI (reference sequence). CDR3 loop: CASRPGLAGFYEQYF. The CDR3 coding sequence is TGTGCCAGCAGACCTGGACTAGCGGGTTTCTACGAGCAGTACTTC.

The chain uses TRBV4-1 and TRBJ2-7, with 7 bases identical to TRBD2. Germline V lookup: CDR1 MGHRA, CDR2 YSYEKL. Trimming took 1 base from V and 3 from J; bases not matched to a gene: 6. The CDR3 is 15 residues long. CDR3 in DNA: TGCGCCAGCAGCCAAGGATCGGGCGGGAGCTACGAGCAGTACTTC. Residues: CASSQGSGGSYEQYF.

This clone was detected only once. The V and J genes are TRBV11-3 and TRBJ2-5, with 9 bases aligning to TRBD2. With V trimmed by 1 base and J by 4 bases, 7 bases remained unmatched. Germline CDR1 reads SGHNT; CDR2 reads YENEEA. The CDR3 spans 16 residues. CDR3 loop: CASSLGVAGDRETQYF. As DNA, the CDR3 is TGTGCCAGCAGCTTAGGAGTAGCGGGAGACAGAGAGACCCAGTACTTC.

The J gene is TRBJ2-7, the V gene TRBV2, with 7 positions matching TRBD2. There are 15 residues in the CDR3. Germline V gene data show CDR1 as SNHLY and CDR2 as FYNNEI. V lost 4 bases and J lost 0; bases outside the gene matches: 6. CDR3 in amino acids: CASSGGSGTSYEQYF. CDR3 nucleotide sequence: TGTGCCAGCAGTGGGGGGAGCGGGACCTCCTACGAGCAGTACTTC.

Here the CDR3 DNA reads TGTGCCATCAGTGTCCTGCAACAGGGGGGTGCCGGGGAGCTGTTTTTT. Protein sequence: CAISVLQQGGAGELFF. The chain links TRBV10-3 to TRBJ2-2; 8 bases are shared with TRBD1. The length of the CDR3 is 16 residues. Germline V gives CDR1 ENHRY, CDR2 SYGVKD. With V trimmed by 4 bases and J by 6 bases, 10 bases remained unmatched.

This clone ranks as medium-sized. The chain combines TRBV5-5 with TRBJ1-2; TRBD1 agrees at 9 bases. The CDR3 sequence is 15 residues long. Germline V gene lookup returns CDR1 SGHKS and CDR2 YYEKEE (reference sequence). V trimming: 0 bases; J trimming: 7 bases; junction bases outside the gene matches: 7. DNA of the CDR3: TGTGCCAGCAGCTTGGCGGGACAGGGATTGTCTGGCTACACCTTC. Its translation is CASSLAGQGLSGYTF.

The chain carries TRBV5-8 and TRBJ2-6; D unclear. The CDR3 has 15 amino acids. The ends were cut back, 2 bases at V and 1 base at J, with 7 bases in the middle. Germline V lookup: CDR1 SGHTS, CDR2 YDEGEE. In DNA, the CDR3 is TGTGCCAGCAGCTTAGCCGGGTCTGGGGCCAACGTCCTGACTTTC. Its protein is CASSLAGSGANVLTF.

This chain links TRBV30 with TRBJ1-2; perhaps TRBD1 as D (5 bases). This CDR3 is 14 amino acids long. V gave up 5 bases and J gave up 4 bases, with 17 bases separating them. Germline-derived CDR1 and CDR2 are GTSNPN and SVGIG (reference sequence). CDR3 amino acids: CAWHGTGGGYGYTF. CDR3 coding DNA: TGTGCCTGGCACGGGACGGGGGGTGGCTATGGCTACACCTTC.

The chain uses TRBV2 and TRBJ1-2; possibly TRBD1 for D (5 bases). Trimming left V 4 bases short and J 6 bases short, with 12 bases between. CDR1 is SNHLY, CDR2 FYNNEI, per germline. The CDR3 has 13 residues. CDR3 bases: TGTGCCAGCAGTGGGGCAGGGATACATGGCTACACCTTC. This codes for CASSGAGIHGYTF.

This chain joins TRBV30 and TRBJ1-1; D unresolved. The ends were cut back, 0 bases at V and 6 bases at J, with 11 bases in the middle. This CDR3 is built from 13 residues. From germline, CDR1 is GTSNPN and CDR2 SVGIG (reference sequence). The CDR3 DNA sequence: TGTGCCTGGAGTGTTAGGAGGGCTCCTGAAGCTTTCTTT. Amino acids: CAWSVRRAPEAFF.

The chain combines TRBV5-4 with TRBJ2-1, with 7 bases lining up with TRBD1. J gave up 4 bases and V 1 base, and 2 bases lay outside the gene matches. The CDR3 is 14 residues long. Germline-derived CDR1 and CDR2 are SGHNT and YYREEE (reference sequence). CDR3 sequence: CASSLPGGYNEQFF. The CDR3 nucleotides read TGTGCCAGCAGCTTGCCAGGGGGATACAATGAGCAGTTCTTC.

Note on this clone: Its ends do not fully match the called genes, so a read error is possible. V is TRBV5-4 and J is TRBJ2-5; TRBD2 agrees at 12 bases. Germline assignment: CDR1 SGHNT and CDR2 YYREEE (reference sequence). The CDR3 spans 11 residues. CDR3 region: CASSSSGRVNF. The CDR3 region has the DNA TGTGCCAGCAGCTCTAGCGGGAGGGTCAACTTC.

The chain recombines TRBV29-1 with TRBJ1-3, with no clear D. The V end lost 7 bases, the J end lost 0 bases, and 13 bases lay between the germline ends. There are 14 residues in the CDR3. Looked up from germline, CDR1 is SQVTM and CDR2 is ANQGSEA. The CDR3 loop is CSGIEPSSGNTIYF. CDR3 coding DNA: TGCAGCGGCATAGAACCGAGCTCTGGAAACACCATATATTTT.

The sample holds one count of this clone. CDR3 nucleotides: TGTGCCAGCAGACCGGAGCGGGTGCAAGAGACCCAGTACTTC. Its translation is CASRPERVQETQYF. The chain couples TRBV6-6 to TRBJ2-5; D is possibly TRBD2 (6 bases). CDR3 length: 14 residues. V shed 6 bases and J shed 2 bases, with 13 bases lying between them. Germline V CDR1 and CDR2: MNHNY, SVGAGI (reference sequence).

The CDR3 reads CASSSPHGSRETQYF. The CDR3 bases are TGTGCCAGCAGTTCGCCCCACGGATCGCGGGAGACCCAGTACTTC. The chain uses TRBV27 and TRBJ2-5, with D unresolved. The ends were cut back, 4 bases at V and 5 bases at J, with 17 bases in the middle. The CDR3 runs 15 residues. Germline V CDR1 and CDR2: MNHEY, SMNVEV (reference sequence).

This rearrangement joins TRBV25-1 to TRBJ2-3, with 8 bases identical to TRBD1. V shed 6 bases, J shed 3 bases, and the junction held 11 bases outside the gene matches. CDR1 and CDR2 from the germline V gene are MGHDK and SYGVNS. This CDR3 is 16 amino acids long. In nucleotides, the CDR3 is TGTGCCAGCAGCGCCGGGGCAGGGGGCTGGACAGATACGCAGTATTTT. It yields the protein CASSAGAGGWTDTQYF.

The J gene is TRBJ2-7, the V gene TRBV7-2; no firm D call. V gave up 1 base and J gave up 1 base, with 14 bases separating them. The CDR3 length is 16 residues. Germline values: CDR1 SGHTA, CDR2 FQGNSA. CDR3 amino acids: CASSLVVSVGSYEQYF. CDR3 in DNA: TGTGCCAGCAGCTTAGTAGTGAGTGTTGGTTCCTACGAGCAGTACTTC.

The chain recombines TRBV28 with TRBJ2-3, with TRBD2 matching 13 bases. Germline CDR1 reads MDHEN; CDR2 reads SYDVKM. Trimming took 10 bases from V and 5 from J; bases not matched to a gene: 6. This CDR3 spans 14 amino acids. The CDR3 DNA reads TGTGCCACTTGGACTAGCGGGAGAATAGATACGCAGTATTTT. Translating gives CATWTSGRIDTQYF.

The chain is built from TRBV6-1 and TRBJ2-7; 7 bases fit TRBD2. V was clipped by 6 bases and J by 5 bases; unmatched bases: 10. The V gene's germline CDR1 is MNHNS and CDR2 SASEGT. The CDR3 totals 14 residues. The CDR3: CASSALTSFHEQYF. The CDR3 DNA is TGTGCCAGCAGCGCCCTGACTAGCTTCCACGAGCAGTACTTC.

The chain is built from TRBV7-8 and TRBJ2-1, with 9 bases matching TRBD2. The CDR3 contains 15 residues. Losses at the gene ends were 5 bases for V and 5 bases for J; bases not matched to a gene: 7. The germline V gene encodes CDR1 SGHVS and CDR2 FQNEAQ. The chain's CDR3 is CASSGGLAVNNEQFF. DNA of the CDR3: TGTGCCAGCAGCGGGGGACTAGCTGTCAACAATGAGCAGTTCTTC.

This sequence joins TRBV15 and TRBJ1-1; 10 nucleotides agree with TRBD1. This CDR3 region has 16 residues. Trimming removed 5 bases from V and 0 bases from J; junction bases left unmatched: 6. Looked up from germline, CDR1 is LNHNV and CDR2 is YYDKDF (reference sequence). CDR3 protein: CATSGSTGGMNTEAFF. As DNA, the CDR3 is TGTGCCACCAGCGGGTCGACAGGGGGCATGAACACTGAAGCTTTCTTT. Variable domain in full (rest from reference TRBV15 and TRBJ1-1): DAMVIQNPRYQVTQFGKPVTLSCSQTLNHNVMYWYQQKSSQAPKLLFHYYDKDFNNEADTPDNFQSRRPNTSFCFLDIRSPGLGDTAMYLCATSGSTGGMNTEAFFGQGTRLTVV.

This clone was found a few times. The CDR3 coding sequence is TGTGCCAGCGTGGCAGGGACGGGGGTAGGCTACACCTTC. Protein product: CASVAGTGVGYTF. The V call is TRBV2, the J call TRBJ1-2, with D tentatively TRBD1 (5 bases). V shed 8 bases and J shed 8 bases, with 18 bases lying between them. CDR1 and CDR2 from the germline V gene are SNHLY and FYNNEI. This CDR3 comprises 13 residues.